These 27 T cell receptor beta chains were sequenced from one sample in a study of T cell responses to AZD1222 COVID-19 vaccine. Sequencing was performed with immunoSEQ multiplex PCR; in TCRdb, only in-frame clones are kept and a portion is missing. The sample includes 180,000 or so clones, roughly nine tenths of them seen just once. This specimen was peripheral blood, taken 28 days after the second AZD1222 dose. These receptor sequences come from an adult who received the AZD1222 COVID-19 vaccine.

This chain connects TRBV11-2 to TRBJ2-7; 8 nucleotides align to TRBD2. V trimming: 5 bases; J trimming: 1 base; junction bases outside the gene matches: 10. CDR1 SGHAT and CDR2 FQNNGV come from the germline V gene. The CDR3 covers 16 residues. CDR3 nucleotide sequence: TGTGCCAGCAGCGACCCGGGCGGGAGGCTTTCCTACGAGCAGTACTTC. Its protein is CASSDPGGRLSYEQYF. Supplemented by reference TRBV11-2 and TRBJ2-7, the full variable domain reads EAGVAQSPRYKIIEKRQSVAFWCNPISGHATLYWYQQILGQGPKLLIQFQNNGVVDDSQLPKDRFSAERLKGVDSTLKIQPAKLEDSAVYLCASSDPGGRLSYEQYFGPGTRLTVT.

This chain joins TRBV19 and TRBJ2-5; tentatively, D is TRBD2 (7 bases). V dropped 6 bases and J dropped 1 base, with 12 bases sitting between them. The CDR3 is 14 amino acids. Germline V CDR1 and CDR2: LNHDA, SQIVND (reference sequence). The CDR3 loop is CASRPGGPQETQYF. CDR3 DNA: TGTGCCAGTAGGCCGGGGGGCCCCCAAGAGACCCAGTACTTC.

The chain is built from TRBV19 and TRBJ2-6; 7 nucleotides align to TRBD1. V was clipped by 7 bases and J by 2 bases; unmatched bases: 5. There are 15 residues in the CDR3. Germline loops: CDR1 LNHDA, CDR2 SQIVND (reference sequence). The CDR3 protein is CASKADRAGANVLTF. In DNA, the CDR3 is TGTGCCAGTAAGGCTGACAGGGCTGGGGCCAACGTCCTGACTTTC.

The rearrangement links TRBV4-1 to TRBJ1-1; 7 bases map to TRBD1. With V trimmed by 0 bases and J by 3 bases, 7 bases remained unmatched. This CDR3 is built from 16 residues. Germline V CDR1 and CDR2: MGHRA, YSYEKL. CDR3 in DNA: TGCGCCAGCAGCCAAGAAGGAACAGGGGCGGACACTGAAGCTTTCTTT. Translating gives CASSQEGTGADTEAFF.

The chain has TRBV5-5 and TRBJ2-5; 9 bases fit TRBD2. This CDR3 contains 16 residues. Germline loops: CDR1 SGHKS, CDR2 YYEKEE (reference sequence). With 0 bases clipped from V and 2 bases from J, the junction kept 5 bases outside the gene matches. CDR3 region: CASSLGATSGQETQYF. As DNA, the CDR3 is TGTGCCAGCAGCTTGGGCGCGACTAGCGGTCAAGAGACCCAGTACTTC.

This rearrangement joins TRBV24-1 to TRBJ2-2; D ambiguous. Trimming cost V 4 bases and J 2 bases, with 10 bases left between them. The CDR3 contains 15 residues. Germline V gene sequence: CDR1 KGHDR, CDR2 SFDVKD. The CDR3 DNA is TGTGCCACCAGTGACCCCCGAGGAAACACCGGGGAGCTGTTTTTT. It yields the protein CATSDPRGNTGELFF.

The chain joins TRBV5-6 to TRBJ2-1; 8 bases fit TRBD1. CDR1 is SGHDT, CDR2 YYEEEE, per germline. The CDR3 sequence is 16 residues long. Trimming took 0 bases from V and 3 from J; bases not matched to a gene: 5. This CDR3 reads CASSLGTGGFYNEQFF. The CDR3 DNA follows: TGTGCCAGCAGCTTGGGTACAGGGGGATTCTACAATGAGCAGTTCTTC.

Concerning this clone: A read error may produce the germline difference seen at one junction end. This chain links TRBV6-1 with TRBJ2-1; D might be TRBD1 or TRBD2, each matching 5 bases. This CDR3 contains 15 residues. CDR1 MNHNS and CDR2 SASEGT come from the germline V gene. The CDR3 DNA sequence: TGTGCCAGCAGCGAAGCAGGGACGGCGCGGAATGAGCAGTTCTTC. It encodes CASSEAGTARNEQFF.

This sequence joins TRBV9 and TRBJ2-5; 9 bases are shared with TRBD2. CDR3 size: 15 residues. Germline V gene lookup returns CDR1 SGDLS and CDR2 YYNGEE. V trimming: 0 bases; J trimming: 5 bases; junction bases outside the gene matches: 5. The CDR3 bases are TGTGCCAGCAGCGTAGATAGCGGGAGTATTGAGACCCAGTACTTC. The encoded protein is CASSVDSGSIETQYF.

CDR3 nucleotide sequence: TGTGCCAGCAGCTTAGGTGGCGGGCAGCCTTATGGCTACACCTTC. Translated, it gives CASSLGGGQPYGYTF. The chain is built from TRBV5-4 and TRBJ1-2; no clear D. The germline gives CDR1 SGHNT, CDR2 YYREEE (reference sequence). The length of the CDR3 is 15 residues. Trimming took 2 bases from V and 5 from J, leaving 16 bases between them.

Regarding this clone: This CDR3 is also generated by other DNA sequences in the sample. The V gene is TRBV18, the J gene TRBJ2-3; D call uncertain. V gave up 6 bases and J gave up 0 bases, with 7 bases separating them. This CDR3 spans 13 amino acids. Germline CDR1 reads KGHSH; CDR2 reads LQKENI. The CDR3 loop is CASSLESTDTQYF. DNA for the CDR3: TGTGCCAGCTCTCTGGAGAGCACAGATACGCAGTATTTT.

The chain is built from TRBV5-1 and TRBJ1-2, with 10 bases identical to TRBD1. This CDR3 region has 16 residues. After removal of 0 bases from V and 4 bases from J, the junction contained 6 bases not matched to a gene. Germline V gene data show CDR1 as SGHRS and CDR2 as YFSETQ. The CDR3 DNA is TGCGCCAGCAGCTTGGCTAAGACAGGGGGCACCTATGGCTACACCTTC. It yields the protein CASSLAKTGGTYGYTF.

V and J are TRBV9 and TRBJ2-2; tentatively, D is TRBD2 (6 bases). The CDR3 consists of 14 residues. The V gene lost 0 bases and the J gene lost 5 bases, with 8 bases spanning the gap. The germline V gene has CDR1 SGDLS and CDR2 YYNGEE. Written as DNA, the CDR3 is TGTGCCAGCAGCGTAGTGGAGGGGACCGGGGAGCTGTTTTTT. This encodes CASSVVEGTGELFF.

The chain combines TRBV2 with TRBJ2-1; maybe TRBD1 (5 bases). This CDR3 is built from 14 residues. Trimming pared 1 base from V and 4 bases from J, leaving 8 bases between. The V gene's germline CDR1 is SNHLY and CDR2 FYNNEI. CDR3 loop: CASSEVYRYNEQFF. The DNA of the CDR3 is TGTGCCAGCAGTGAAGTATACAGGTACAATGAGCAGTTCTTC.

The V gene is TRBV14, the J gene TRBJ2-2; 7 bases agree with TRBD1. Germline trimming cut 1 base from V and 6 bases from J; bases unmatched to any gene: 5. Germline lookup yields CDR1 SGHDN and CDR2 FVKESK. The CDR3 is made up of 15 amino acids. In nucleotides, the CDR3 is TGTGCCAGCAGCCAAGTGAGACAGGGTGCCGGGGAGCTGTTTTTT. The encoded protein is CASSQVRQGAGELFF.

The genes are TRBV5-4 and TRBJ2-5, with a possible D match to TRBD2 (5 bases). The V end lost 2 bases, the J end lost 0 bases, and 11 bases lay between the germline ends. Germline V gene sequence: CDR1 SGHNT, CDR2 YYREEE (reference sequence). The CDR3 totals 15 residues. This CDR3 is CASSFSRANQETQYF. The CDR3 nucleotides are TGTGCCAGCAGCTTTTCGCGGGCTAACCAAGAGACCCAGTACTTC.

The V and J genes are TRBV15 and TRBJ2-3, with D tentatively TRBD2 (7 bases). The CDR3 covers 15 residues. Germline CDR1 LNHNV, CDR2 YYDKDF (reference sequence). V lost 4 bases to trimming and J lost 3 bases, with 14 bases between them. Written as DNA, the CDR3 is TGTGCCACCAGCATCTGGGGGGGCGGGACAGATACGCAGTATTTT. It codes for CATSIWGGGTDTQYF.

The chain has TRBV7-2 and TRBJ1-2; D gene ambiguous. The CDR3 extends over 14 amino acids. V was shortened by 7 bases and J by 2 bases, with 14 bases between the two germline ends. Germline V gives CDR1 SGHTA, CDR2 FQGNSA. The CDR3 loop reads CASNHRGVNYGYTF. The CDR3 bases are TGTGCCAGCAACCACCGCGGCGTGAACTATGGCTACACCTTC.

The chain is built from TRBV13 and TRBJ1-1; 10 bases line up with TRBD1. The CDR3 length is 16 residues. Trimming at V came to 4 bases and at J to 5 bases, leaving 10 bases not matched to a gene. Germline assignment: CDR1 PRHDT and CDR2 FYEKMQ (reference sequence). The CDR3 DNA is TGTGCCAGCAGCTATACGACAGGGGGCGTTTGGACTGAAGCTTTCTTT. Its protein is CASSYTTGGVWTEAFF.

The chain couples TRBV19 to TRBJ2-7; tentatively, D is TRBD1 (6 bases). V lost 10 bases, J lost 0 bases, and 13 bases lay in between. The germline V gene encodes CDR1 LNHDA and CDR2 SQIVND (reference sequence). The CDR3 has 13 residues. The CDR3 loop reads CATKGDNSYEQYF. The CDR3 coding sequence is TGTGCCACCAAGGGGGACAACTCCTACGAGCAGTACTTC.

The chain uses TRBV30 and TRBJ1-3, with TRBD1 identical over 7 bases. Germline CDR1 is GTSNPN and CDR2 is SVGIG (reference sequence). V dropped 5 bases and J dropped 0; count of bases not matched to a gene: 10. The CDR3 covers 16 residues. The CDR3 DNA follows: TGTGCCTGGTCTTTTGGGAGGACAGGCTCTGGAAACACCATATATTTT. Its translation is CAWSFGRTGSGNTIYF.

The genes are TRBV19 and TRBJ1-4; 7 bases fit TRBD1. The CDR3 sequence is 19 residues long. The V segment lost 3 bases and the J segment 0 bases; nucleotides outside the gene matches: 13. Per the germline V gene, CDR1 is LNHDA and CDR2 is SQIVND (reference sequence). The CDR3 reads CASSMRDSNEHTTNEKLFF. Here the CDR3 DNA reads TGTGCCAGTAGTATGCGGGACAGCAACGAACATACAACTAATGAAAAACTGTTTTTT. Supplemented by reference TRBV19 and TRBJ1-4, the full variable domain reads DGGITQSPKYLFRKEGQNVTLSCEQNLNHDAMYWYRQDPGQGLRLIYYSQIVNDFQKGDIAEGYSVSREKKESFPLTVTSAQKNPTAFYLCASSMRDSNEHTTNEKLFFGSGTQLSVL.

This chain links TRBV4-2 with TRBJ1-1; 7 nucleotides agree with TRBD1. J was trimmed by 1 base and V by 3 bases; bases with no gene match: 8. Germline V gene lookup returns CDR1 LGHNA and CDR2 YNFKEQ. This CDR3 region has 16 residues. This CDR3 is CASSQSRTGSNTEAFF. The CDR3, as DNA: TGTGCCAGCAGCCAGTCAAGGACAGGATCGAACACTGAAGCTTTCTTT.

The V call is TRBV5-1, the J call TRBJ2-7; TRBD1 matches 11 bases. CDR3 length: 15 residues. The germline V gene has CDR1 SGHRS and CDR2 YFSETQ. Losses at the gene ends were 2 bases for V and 5 bases for J; bases not matched to a gene: 6. CDR3 sequence reads: CASSFRTGGRDEQYF. The CDR3 DNA sequence: TGCGCCAGCAGCTTTCGGACAGGGGGCAGGGACGAGCAGTACTTC.

The genes are TRBV18 and TRBJ1-4; 8 nucleotides line up with TRBD1. Germline CDR1 reads KGHSH; CDR2 reads LQKENI. The CDR3 has 15 amino acids. V lost 3 bases, J lost 0 bases, and 0 bases stayed unmatched. CDR3 bases: TGTGCCAGCTCACCGGACAGGGCAACTAATGAAAAACTGTTTTTT. Translated, it gives CASSPDRATNEKLFF.

The J gene is TRBJ1-2, the V gene TRBV5-4; D might be TRBD1 (6 bases). Trimming left V 0 bases short and J 6 bases short, with 12 bases between. The CDR3 totals 14 residues. Germline assignment: CDR1 SGHNT and CDR2 YYREEE (reference sequence). CDR3 amino acids: CASSLESWTDGYTF. CDR3 DNA: TGTGCCAGCAGCTTGGAAAGCTGGACAGATGGCTACACCTTC. The complete variable domain, with remaining parts taken from reference TRBV5-4 and TRBJ1-2, reads ETGVTQSPTHLIKTRGQQVTLRCSSQSGHNTVSWYQQALGQGPQFIFQYYREEENGRGNFPPRFSGLQFPNYSSELNVNALELDDSALYLCASSLESWTDGYTFGSGTRLTVV.

This clone was observed a few times. The chain joins TRBV24-1 to TRBJ1-5, with D maybe TRBD1 (6 bases). Per germline, CDR1 KGHDR and CDR2 SFDVKD. Trimming took off 1 base at V and 9 bases at J, with 9 bases between the two ends. The CDR3 is made up of 13 amino acids. The CDR3 protein is CATSDLTGWPQHF. Here the CDR3 DNA reads TGTGCCACCAGTGATTTAACAGGGTGGCCCCAGCATTTT.